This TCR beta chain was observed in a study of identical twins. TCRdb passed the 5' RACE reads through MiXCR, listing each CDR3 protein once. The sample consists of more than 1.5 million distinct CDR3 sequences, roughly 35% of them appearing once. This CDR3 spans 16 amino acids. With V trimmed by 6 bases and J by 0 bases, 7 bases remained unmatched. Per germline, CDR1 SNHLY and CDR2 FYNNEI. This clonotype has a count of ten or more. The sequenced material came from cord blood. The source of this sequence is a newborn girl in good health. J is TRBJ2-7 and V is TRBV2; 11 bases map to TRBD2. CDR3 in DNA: TGTGCCAGCAGCACAAGGACTAGCGGGCTCTCCTACGAGCAGTACTTC. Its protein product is CASSTRTSGLSYEQYF.